These 8 T cell receptor beta chains came from one sample sequenced in a study of T cell repertoires in cytomegalovirus infection. TCRdb passed the reads through MiXCR, listing each CDR3 protein once. This sample has about 740,000 distinct CDR3 sequences, with under 40% found just once. The sequenced material came from PBMCs. These receptors came from a human donor in good health (CMV status not recorded). Some clones in this sample may be carry-over from other donors' samples.

The rearrangement links TRBV20-1 to TRBJ1-2; D is ambiguous. This CDR3 is 14 amino acids long. Deletions cut 5 bases from V and 5 bases from J, with 18 bases between. CDR1 is DFQATT, CDR2 SNEGSKA, per germline (reference sequence). CDR3 protein: CSAGGTQSVYGYTF. The CDR3, as DNA: TGCAGTGCTGGCGGTACGCAGTCCGTATATGGCTACACCTTC.

This chain uses TRBV7-8 with TRBJ2-3, with TRBD2 identical over 7 bases. Germline V gene lookup returns CDR1 SGHVS and CDR2 FQNEAQ. Trimming at V came to 6 bases and at J to 3 bases, leaving 9 bases not matched to a gene. This CDR3 has 15 residues. CDR3 nucleotide sequence: TGTGCCAGCAGTCCCGGGGGGTCACTTACAGATACGCAGTATTTT. Its protein product is CASSPGGSLTDTQYF. The full variable domain, in which reference TRBV7-8 and TRBJ2-3 provide the parts outside the CDR3, is GAGVSQSPRYKVAKRGQDVALRCDPISGHVSLFWYQQALGQGPEFLTYFQNEAQLDKSGLPSDRFFAERPEGSVSTLKIQRTQQEDSAVYLCASSPGGSLTDTQYFGPGTRLTVL.

CDR3 in amino acids: CSAYAEGTRNQPQHF. The DNA for the CDR3 is TGCAGTGCCTACGCAGAAGGGACTAGGAATCAGCCCCAGCATTTT. The gene calls are TRBV20-1 and TRBJ1-5; weak D call: TRBD1 (5 bases). V was shortened by 6 bases and J by 4 bases, with 19 bases between the two germline ends. Germline loops: CDR1 DFQATT, CDR2 SNEGSKA (reference sequence). CDR3 size: 15 residues.

J is TRBJ1-2 and V is TRBV7-9; maybe TRBD1 (5 bases). The V end was cut by 3 bases, the J end by 3 bases, with 14 bases between. CDR3 length: 15 residues. CDR1 is SEHNR and CDR2 is FQNEAQ in the germline V gene (reference sequence). CDR3 sequence reads: CASSLRSGRDYGYTF. The CDR3 coding sequence is TGTGCCAGCAGCTTGAGGTCGGGCAGGGACTATGGCTACACCTTC. The full variable domain, rest sourced from reference TRBV7-9 and TRBJ1-2, is DTGVSQNPRHKITKRGQNVTFRCDPISEHNRLYWYRQTLGQGPEFLTYFQNEAQLEKSRLLSDRFSAERPKGSFSTLEIQRTEQGDSAMYLCASSLRSGRDYGYTFGSGTRLTVV.

This clonotype was seen a few times. V and J are TRBV5-4 and TRBJ1-1; D gene ambiguous. The CDR3 sequence is 13 residues long. V lost 5 bases to trimming and J lost 1 base, with 9 bases between them. CDR1 is SGHNT and CDR2 is YYREEE in the germline V gene (reference sequence). CDR3 DNA: TGTGCCAGCAGACGGAGGGAGAACACTGAAGCTTTCTTT. Encoded protein: CASRRRENTEAFF.

The V and J genes are TRBV15 and TRBJ1-6, with D maybe TRBD1 (6 bases). CDR3 size: 17 residues. The ends were cut back, 5 bases at V and 4 bases at J, with 18 bases in the middle. Germline CDR1 and CDR2: LNHNV and YYDKDF (reference sequence). The CDR3 coding sequence is TGTGCCACCAGCGGTATACAGGGCGAGGGGTATAATTCACCCCTCCACTTT. As protein: CATSGIQGEGYNSPLHF. Full variable domain (outside the CDR3, taken from reference TRBV15 and TRBJ1-6): DAMVIQNPRYQVTQFGKPVTLSCSQTLNHNVMYWYQQKSSQAPKLLFHYYDKDFNNEADTPDNFQSRRPNTSFCFLDIRSPGLGDTAMYLCATSGIQGEGYNSPLHFGNGTRLTVT.

This clonotype was counted many times. The chain joins TRBV24-1 to TRBJ1-2; D may be TRBD1 (5 bases). The V gene's germline CDR1 is KGHDR and CDR2 SFDVKD. The CDR3 length is 13 residues. The ends were cut back, 3 bases at V and 5 bases at J, with 9 bases in the middle. CDR3 nucleotides: TGTGCCACCAGTGATCCCAGGGATTATGGCTACACCTTC. Its protein is CATSDPRDYGYTF.

Turning to this clonotype: The germline gene is not matched at one end of the junction; a read error may be the cause. The V gene is TRBV5-3, the J gene TRBJ2-5, with 9 bases fitting TRBD2. TRBV5-3 has ORF status, its function being uncertain. The CDR3 consists of 15 residues. The CDR3 is CASSLSPSGEETQSF. As DNA, the CDR3 is TGTGCCAGCAGCTTGTCGCCTAGCGGGGAAGAGACCCAGTCCTTC.